This T cell receptor beta chain is from a study of blood T cell repertoires in COVID-19. Turning to the study itself: Spain, Italy and the United States supplied samples that represented acute and convalescent COVID-19. The analysed material was cDNA or gDNA that came from T cells, B-cell-depleted T cells, or PBMCs.

TCRdb's copy holds only in-frame clones and misses some; the assay was immunoSEQ multiplex PCR. Of more than 200,000 clones listed, roughly 84% were seen once; the top ten hold 8% to 11%. Looked up from germline, CDR1 is SEHNR and CDR2 is FQNEAQ (reference sequence). This CDR3 contains 13 residues. V was pared by 6 bases and J by 0 bases, with 8 bases between. The V gene is TRBV7-9, the J gene TRBJ1-1, with D maybe TRBD1 (5 bases). Sequenced sample: peripheral blood. The clonotype comes from a woman at least 80 years old with COVID-19, enrolled during active disease. For the CDR3, the DNA is TGTGCCAGCAGGACGGGGGTGAACACTGAAGCTTTCTTT. This encodes CASRTGVNTEAFF.